The clone carrying this TCR beta chain has just one count. The antigen remains unidentified. This sample is drawn from a study of graft-versus-host responses after intestinal transplantation. The CDR3 has 18 amino acids. Here immunoSEQ multiplex PCR was the method, and the copy in TCRdb shows in-frame clones only, minus some. Here the sample spans over 45,000 clones, around 93% being singletons. This chain uses TRBV21-1 with TRBJ2-7. TRBV21-1 is recorded as a pseudogene. This material consisted of unstimulated CD4+ T cells sorted from spleen or lymph node cells, taken before transplant. This TCR was recovered from a human donor who was the organ donor for an intestinal transplant. The CDR3 sequence: CASSKSRWSLRDPYEQYF. The CDR3 nucleotides are TGTGCCAGCAGCAAATCTCGCTGGTCTCTAAGGGACCCCTACGAGCAGTACTTC.